The 20 T cell receptor beta chains below all came from one sample that was sequenced in a study of T cell responses to AZD1222 COVID-19 vaccine. Repertoires were generated with immunoSEQ multiplex PCR, while TCRdb's copy carries only in-frame clones and drops some. The data hold some 110,000 clones, with roughly 86% observed a single time. The sequencing here drew on peripheral blood, taken 28 days after the second AZD1222 dose. These receptors all come from an adult who received the AZD1222 COVID-19 vaccine.

The gene calls are TRBV5-1 and TRBJ2-3, with TRBD2 matching over 13 bases. CDR3 length: 19 amino acids. V was pared by 4 bases and J by 1 base, with 12 bases of the junction left unmatched. Germline V gives CDR1 SGHRS, CDR2 YFSETQ. The CDR3 DNA sequence: TGCGCCAGCAGCCCGAGAGGACTAGCGGGAGTGGTTGGCACAGATACGCAGTATTTT. It specifies CASSPRGLAGVVGTDTQYF.

Written as DNA, the CDR3 is TGCGCCAGCAGCCCCCGAACACTGAACACTGAAGCTTTCTTT. The encoded protein is CASSPRTLNTEAFF. The chain combines TRBV5-1 with TRBJ1-1; the D is unclear. V was cut by 4 bases and J by 0 bases, with 10 bases left in between. The CDR3 is 14 residues long. Germline assignment: CDR1 SGHRS and CDR2 YFSETQ. Based on the CDR3 plus reference TRBV5-1 and TRBJ1-1, the full variable domain is KAGVTQTPRYLIKTRGQQVTLSCSPISGHRSVSWYQQTPGQGLQFLFEYFSETQRNKGNFPGRFSGRQFSNSRSEMNVSTLELGDSALYLCASSPRTLNTEAFFGQGTRLTVV.

This clone has just one count. The chain is built from TRBV6-5 and TRBJ1-2; D uncertain. The CDR3 spans 12 residues. The V gene lost 4 bases and the J gene lost 7 bases, with 10 bases spanning the gap. CDR1 is MNHEY, CDR2 SVGAGI, per germline. The CDR3 bases are TGTGCCAGCAGTTTAGACATGTTTGGCTACACCTTC. Protein sequence: CASSLDMFGYTF.

CDR3 in DNA: TGTGCCAGCTATTTAACCCCGTCCGAGGGCTACACCTTC. It yields the protein CASYLTPSEGYTF. This chain uses TRBV28 with TRBJ1-2; D is uncertain. Trimming took off 8 bases at V and 8 bases at J, with 18 bases between the two ends. Germline V CDR1 and CDR2: MDHEN, SYDVKM. The CDR3 consists of 13 residues.

The rearrangement uses TRBV4-2 and TRBJ2-7; TRBD1 aligns across 8 bases. The CDR3 is 14 amino acids. Germline V gene sequence: CDR1 LGHNA, CDR2 YNFKEQ. V trimming: 5 bases; J trimming: 2 bases; junction bases outside the gene matches: 5. DNA for the CDR3: TGTGCCAGCAGCAGGGACAGGTTTACCTACGAGCAGTACTTC. It codes for CASSRDRFTYEQYF.

V gene TRBV18 combines with J gene TRBJ1-2, with D possibly TRBD1 on 5 matching bases. The germline V gene encodes CDR1 KGHSH and CDR2 LQKENI. The CDR3 loop spans 16 amino acids. The V gene lost 4 bases and the J gene lost 2 bases, with 17 bases spanning the gap. The CDR3 reads CASSRMDPGTNYGYTF. In nucleotides, the CDR3 is TGTGCCAGCTCACGGATGGATCCCGGGACCAACTATGGCTACACCTTC.

The CDR3, as DNA: TGTGCCAGCAGCGTAGGGCTAGCCGCGAACACCGGGGAGCTGTTTTTT. Translation gives CASSVGLAANTGELFF. The V call is TRBV9, the J call TRBJ2-2; a possible D gene is TRBD2 (5 bases). CDR1 and CDR2 (germline): SGDLS, YYNGEE. Trimming stripped 0 bases from V and 0 bases from J, with 9 bases between. This CDR3 comprises 16 residues.

The J gene is TRBJ1-6, the V gene TRBV10-3; D uncertain. The CDR3 has 13 amino acids. V was clipped by 10 bases and J by 8 bases, with 15 bases between them. Germline CDR1 is ENHRY and CDR2 is SYGVKD. The CDR3 loop is CATQTRVDSPLHF. The CDR3 DNA sequence: TGTGCCACCCAGACAAGGGTTGATTCACCCCTCCACTTT.

This chain joins TRBV11-2 and TRBJ2-3; maybe TRBD1 (6 bases). The CDR3 is 13 residues long. The germline V gene has CDR1 SGHAT and CDR2 FQNNGV. Between the trimmed V and J ends, which lost 4 bases and 7 bases, there was a span of 12 bases. CDR3 protein: CASSSKGVNTQYF. CDR3 coding DNA: TGTGCCAGCAGCTCAAAGGGGGTTAATACGCAGTATTTT.

The J gene is TRBJ1-2, the V gene TRBV10-2; tentatively, D is TRBD1 (5 bases). Germline V gene sequence: CDR1 WSHSY, CDR2 SAAADI. Trimming cost V 5 bases and J 1 base, with 5 bases left between them. The CDR3 consists of 12 residues. In DNA form, the CDR3 reads TGCGCCAGCAGTCAGGGTAACTATGGCTACACCTTC. Amino acids: CASSQGNYGYTF.

The rearrangement joins TRBV29-1 to TRBJ2-2; tentatively, D is TRBD1 (6 bases). The CDR3 consists of 17 residues. Trimming took off 4 bases at V and 5 bases at J, with 23 bases between the two ends. Per the germline V gene, CDR1 is SQVTM and CDR2 is ANQGSEA. The DNA for the CDR3 is TGCAGCGTTGTTATCGGGGCAGGGGCGGTTGAGACCGGGGAGCTGTTTTTT. Translation: CSVVIGAGAVETGELFF.

This clone was counted between two and nine times. This chain joins TRBV5-6 and TRBJ1-2; the D gene is possibly TRBD1 (6 bases). V gave up 4 bases and J gave up 0 bases, with 7 bases separating them. Germline CDR1 and CDR2: SGHDT and YYEEEE. The CDR3 covers 13 residues. CDR3 nucleotide sequence: TGTGCCAGCAGCCCAGGGGCTAACTATGGCTACACCTTC. Encoded protein: CASSPGANYGYTF.

The rearrangement links TRBV27 to TRBJ1-2, with D possibly being TRBD1 (6 bases). V was shortened by 4 bases and J by 0 bases, with 6 bases between the two germline ends. The V gene's germline CDR1 is MNHEY and CDR2 SMNVEV (reference sequence). The CDR3 has 13 amino acids. The CDR3 here is CASSWGPNYGYTF. The CDR3 bases are TGTGCCAGCAGTTGGGGGCCTAACTATGGCTACACCTTC.

This clone was found a few times. V gene TRBV27 combines with J gene TRBJ2-7; 8 nucleotides line up with TRBD1. The junction had 6 bases not matched to a gene; V was cut back by 4 bases and J by 7 bases. CDR3 length: 13 residues. Germline CDR1 and CDR2: MNHEY and SMNVEV (reference sequence). CDR3 sequence: CASSSRQGMEQYF. CDR3 nucleotides: TGTGCCAGCAGTTCTAGACAGGGGATGGAGCAGTACTTC.

The count of this clone is one. The chain carries TRBV29-1 and TRBJ2-1; TRBD1 might be the D (5 bases). V dropped 4 bases and J dropped 6 bases, with 10 bases sitting between them. Germline loops: CDR1 SQVTM, CDR2 ANQGSEA. The CDR3 consists of 12 residues. The CDR3 sequence: CSVADIGNEQFF. CDR3 sequence (DNA): TGCAGCGTTGCGGACATTGGCAATGAGCAGTTCTTC.

CDR3 coding DNA: TGTGCCAGCAGCCAGGGGCAGGGAAACGAAAAACTGTTTTTT. Its translation: CASSQGQGNEKLFF. The rearrangement joins TRBV7-8 to TRBJ1-4; possible D gene TRBD1, 6 bases. V was pared by 5 bases and J by 8 bases, with 15 bases between. The germline V gene encodes CDR1 SGHVS and CDR2 FQNEAQ. This CDR3 is 14 amino acids long.

This chain joins TRBV7-9 and TRBJ1-2, with 7 nucleotides matching TRBD1. The CDR3 has 12 amino acids. Trimming at V came to 1 base and at J to 9 bases, leaving 2 bases not matched to a gene. Germline V gives CDR1 SEHNR, CDR2 FQNEAQ (reference sequence). CDR3 DNA sequence: TGTGCCAGCAGCTTAGAACAGGGGAGCTACACCTTC. Amino acid sequence: CASSLEQGSYTF.

V and J are TRBV7-2 and TRBJ2-3, with a weak D call TRBD2 (7 bases). Trimming stripped 5 bases from V and 4 bases from J, with 25 bases between. This CDR3 spans 18 amino acids. The germline gives CDR1 SGHTA, CDR2 FQGNSA. The CDR3 is CASSPGWGGPSSADTQYF. CDR3 nucleotides: TGTGCCAGCAGCCCTGGGTGGGGGGGGCCTAGCAGCGCAGATACGCAGTATTTT.

The genes are TRBV2 and TRBJ1-6; the match to TRBD1 covers 8 bases. The junction had 18 bases not matched to a gene; V was cut back by 6 bases and J by 8 bases. Looked up from germline, CDR1 is SNHLY and CDR2 is FYNNEI. This CDR3 is built from 18 residues. In DNA form, the CDR3 reads TGTGCCAGCAGAGCTCGTACATTCGGACAGGGTGGGGATTCACCCCTCCACTTT. It yields the protein CASRARTFGQGGDSPLHF.

The chain employs TRBV19 and TRBJ2-7, with TRBD1 identical over 7 bases. The V gene's germline CDR1 is LNHDA and CDR2 SQIVND (reference sequence). V shed 0 bases and J 4 bases; nucleotides not matched to a gene: 6. The CDR3 length is 15 residues. The CDR3 DNA follows: TGTGCCAGTAGTATAGATCAAGGGACAGCATACGAGCAGTACTTC. Its protein is CASSIDQGTAYEQYF.